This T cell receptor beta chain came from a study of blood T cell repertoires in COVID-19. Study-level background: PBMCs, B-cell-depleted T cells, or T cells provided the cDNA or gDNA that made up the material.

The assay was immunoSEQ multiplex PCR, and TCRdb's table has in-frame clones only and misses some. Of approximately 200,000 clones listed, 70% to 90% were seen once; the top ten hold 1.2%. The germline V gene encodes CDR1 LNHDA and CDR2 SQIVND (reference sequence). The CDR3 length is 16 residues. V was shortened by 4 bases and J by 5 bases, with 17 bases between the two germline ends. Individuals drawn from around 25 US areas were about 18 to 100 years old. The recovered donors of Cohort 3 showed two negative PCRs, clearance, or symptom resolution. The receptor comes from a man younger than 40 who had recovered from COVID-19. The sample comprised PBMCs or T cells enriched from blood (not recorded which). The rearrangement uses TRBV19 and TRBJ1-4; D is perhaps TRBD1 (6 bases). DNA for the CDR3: TGTGCCAGTAGTACACAGGGTAGTGGGATGAATGAAAAACTGTTTTTT. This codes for CASSTQGSGMNEKLFF.